This T cell receptor beta chain originates from a study of T cells in Graves' hyperthyroidism and ophthalmopathy. Study in general: Peripheral blood collection took place at initial diagnosis, before any treatment.

Template material for amplifying TCR beta CDR3 regions consisted of RNA transcripts. Researchers ran a first-round RT-PCR on the TCR CDR3 using the HTBI primer set. MiXCR, run by TCRdb on the multiplex PCR reads, gives a single entry per CDR3 protein. Of 400,000 to 600,000 distinct CDR3 sequences listed, about 20% are singletons. Study-wide results and limits: Stable hyperthyroidism was told apart from ophthalmopathy by a model built on 13 V-J features.

The V gene's germline CDR1 is LNHDA and CDR2 SQIVND (reference sequence). The V end lost 4 bases, the J end lost 2 bases, and 9 bases lay between the germline ends. There are 13 residues in the CDR3. In regard to this clonotype: Its specificity is unknown.

Stability of Graves' hyperthyroidism was defined as absent ophthalmopathy progression within 18 months. The clonotype was recovered from a man younger than 35 with Graves' hyperthyroidism. The sample consisted of blood. V usage is TRBV19 and J usage is TRBJ2-7; D possibly uses TRBD1 or TRBD2 (6 bases each). CDR3 region: CASSNRGPYEQYF. The DNA for the CDR3 is TGTGCCAGTAGTAACCGGGGGCCCTACGAGCAGTACTTC.